A single sample is the source of the 5 T cell receptor beta chains below, sequenced in a study of graft-versus-host responses after intestinal transplantation. Assay used: immunoSEQ multiplex PCR; TCRdb lists only in-frame clones, some missing. The sample has roughly 93,000 clones, roughly 91% seen once. Their specific antigens are unknown. Here the sequenced sample was unstimulated CD8+ T cells sorted from spleen or lymph node cells, taken before intestinal transplant. These receptors were collected from a human donor who received an intestinal transplant.

The V call is TRBV27, the J call TRBJ2-7; D not resolved. This CDR3 spans 11 amino acids. From germline, CDR1 is MNHEY and CDR2 SMNVEV (reference sequence). V lost 4 bases and J lost 3, with 4 bases in between. In DNA form, the CDR3 reads TGTGCCAGCAGTTCCGGCTACGAGCAGTACTTC. This translates into CASSSGYEQYF.

The rearrangement joins TRBV6-5 to TRBJ2-4; 9 bases agree with TRBD2. CDR1 and CDR2 from the germline V gene are MNHEY and SVGAGI. The CDR3 extends over 15 amino acids. V shed 5 bases and J 9 bases; nucleotides not matched to a gene: 11. Here the CDR3 reads CASSNVAGEGSIQYF. CDR3 coding DNA: TGTGCCAGCAGTAACGTAGCGGGAGAAGGGTCCATTCAGTACTTC.

The CDR3: CASSWGQGNSPLHF. The CDR3 region has the DNA TGTGCCAGCAGCTGGGGACAGGGGAATTCACCCCTCCACTTT. The chain has TRBV27 and TRBJ1-6; 10 bases align to TRBD1. The V gene's germline CDR1 is MNHEY and CDR2 SMNVEV (reference sequence). The CDR3 runs to 14 residues. The V gene end was trimmed by 6 bases and the J gene end by 7 bases; junction bases not matched to a gene: 3.

The rearrangement links TRBV5-6 to TRBJ2-7; 8 bases line up with TRBD1. Germline CDR1 and CDR2: SGHDT and YYEEEE. With V trimmed by 1 base and J by 3 bases, 0 bases remained unmatched. The CDR3 runs to 13 residues. CDR3 sequence: CASSLTGGYEQYF. The CDR3 region has the DNA TGTGCCAGCAGCTTGACAGGGGGCTACGAGCAGTACTTC.

In its sample, this clone was seen once. The chain joins TRBV4-3 to TRBJ1-1, with no clear D. The CDR3 is made up of 14 amino acids. Germline V gene sequence: CDR1 LGHNA, CDR2 YSLEER. Trimming shortened V by 0 bases and J by 8 bases, and 13 bases separated the two germline ends. The DNA of the CDR3 is TGCGCCAGCAGCCAAGATCGGGGTTATCGGGAAGCTTTCTTT. Its protein product is CASSQDRGYREAFF.